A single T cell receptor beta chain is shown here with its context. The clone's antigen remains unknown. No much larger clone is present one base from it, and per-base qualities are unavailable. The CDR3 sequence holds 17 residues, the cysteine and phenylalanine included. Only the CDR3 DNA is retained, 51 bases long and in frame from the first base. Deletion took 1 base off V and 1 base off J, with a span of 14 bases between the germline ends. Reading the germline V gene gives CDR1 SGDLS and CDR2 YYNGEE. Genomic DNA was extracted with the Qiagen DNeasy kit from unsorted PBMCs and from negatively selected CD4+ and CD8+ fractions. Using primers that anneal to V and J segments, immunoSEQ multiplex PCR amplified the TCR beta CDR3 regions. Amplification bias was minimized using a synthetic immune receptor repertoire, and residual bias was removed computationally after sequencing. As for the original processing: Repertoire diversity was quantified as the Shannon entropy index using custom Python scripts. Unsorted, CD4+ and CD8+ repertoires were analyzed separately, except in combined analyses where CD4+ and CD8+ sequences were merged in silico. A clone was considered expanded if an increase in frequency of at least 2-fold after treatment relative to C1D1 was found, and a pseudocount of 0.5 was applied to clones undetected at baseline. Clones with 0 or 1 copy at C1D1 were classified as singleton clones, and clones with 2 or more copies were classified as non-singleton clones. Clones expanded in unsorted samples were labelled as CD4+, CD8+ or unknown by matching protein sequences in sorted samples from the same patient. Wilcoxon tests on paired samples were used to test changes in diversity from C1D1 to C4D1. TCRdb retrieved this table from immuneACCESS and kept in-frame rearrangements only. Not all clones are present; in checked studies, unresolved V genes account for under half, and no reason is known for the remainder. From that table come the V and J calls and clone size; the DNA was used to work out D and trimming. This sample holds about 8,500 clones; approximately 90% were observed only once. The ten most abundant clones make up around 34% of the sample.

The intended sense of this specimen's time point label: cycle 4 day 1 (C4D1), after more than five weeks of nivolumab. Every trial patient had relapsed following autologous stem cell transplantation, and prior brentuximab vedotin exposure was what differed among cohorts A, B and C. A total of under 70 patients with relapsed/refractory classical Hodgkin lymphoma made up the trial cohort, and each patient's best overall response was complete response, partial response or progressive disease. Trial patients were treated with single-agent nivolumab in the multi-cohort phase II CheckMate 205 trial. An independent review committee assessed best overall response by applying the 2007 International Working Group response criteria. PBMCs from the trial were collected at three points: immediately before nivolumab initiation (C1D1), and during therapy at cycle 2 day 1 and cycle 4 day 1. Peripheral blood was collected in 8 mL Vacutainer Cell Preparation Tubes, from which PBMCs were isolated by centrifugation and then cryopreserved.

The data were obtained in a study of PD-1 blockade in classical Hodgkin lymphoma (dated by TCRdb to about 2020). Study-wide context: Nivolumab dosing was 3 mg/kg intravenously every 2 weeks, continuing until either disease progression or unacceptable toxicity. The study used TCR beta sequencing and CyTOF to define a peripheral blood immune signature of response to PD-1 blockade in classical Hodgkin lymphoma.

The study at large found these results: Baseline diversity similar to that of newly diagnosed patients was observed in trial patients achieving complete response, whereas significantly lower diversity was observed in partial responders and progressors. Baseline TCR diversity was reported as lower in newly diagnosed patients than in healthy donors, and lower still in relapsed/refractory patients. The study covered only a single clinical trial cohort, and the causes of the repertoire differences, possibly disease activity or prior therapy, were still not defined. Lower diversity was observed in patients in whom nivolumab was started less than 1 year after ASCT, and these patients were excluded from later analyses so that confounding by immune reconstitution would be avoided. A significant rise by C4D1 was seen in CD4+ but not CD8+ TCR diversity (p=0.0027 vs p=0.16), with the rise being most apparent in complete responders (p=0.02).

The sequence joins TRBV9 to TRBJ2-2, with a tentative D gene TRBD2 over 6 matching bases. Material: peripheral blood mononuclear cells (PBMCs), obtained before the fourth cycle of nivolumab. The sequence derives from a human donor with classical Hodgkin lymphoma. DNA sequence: TGTGCCAGCAGCGTAAGTCCGAGACTAGTGAACACCGGGGAGCTGTTTTTT. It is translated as CASSVSPRLVNTGELFF. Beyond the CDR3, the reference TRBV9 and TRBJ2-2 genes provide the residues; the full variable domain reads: DSGVTQTPKHLITATGQRVTLRCSPRSGDLSVYWYQQSLDQGLQFLIQYYNGEERAKGNILERFSAQQFPDLHSELNLSSLELGDSALYFCASSVSPRLVNTGELFFGEGSRLTVL.